This TCR beta chain is drawn from a study of radiotherapy plus CTLA-4 blockade in lung cancer. Findings of the study overall: The best prediction of response reportedly came from early blood T cell clone dynamics, with interferon-beta.

Germline V gene lookup returns CDR1 KGHSH and CDR2 LQKENI. The CDR3 covers 12 residues. V lost 6 bases, J lost 4 bases, and 9 bases lay in between. Comments on this clone: Its specificity is not known.

The table came from immunoSEQ multiplex PCR; TCRdb's copy has only in-frame clones and leaves some out. The sample comprises about 32,000 clones, 80% to 90% of which are singletons, and around 25% rests with the top ten. Treatment of patients with chemo-refractory metastatic non-small-cell lung cancer consisted of focal radiation plus CTLA-4 blockade with ipilimumab. The specimen was peripheral blood, collected from a patient treated with radiotherapy plus ipilimumab. This clonotype was obtained from a human donor with non-small cell lung cancer that progressed on radiotherapy plus ipilimumab. The rearrangement joins TRBV18 to TRBJ2-5; D ambiguous. DNA for the CDR3: TGTGCCAGCTCCCTTAGTGGAGAGACCCAGTACTTC. Its translation: CASSLSGETQYF.